Included here is one TCR beta chain sequence, with context. Germline V CDR1 and CDR2: SGHRS, YFSETQ. There are 15 residues in the CDR3. Trimming pared 2 bases from V and 2 bases from J, leaving 11 bases between. The data stem from a study of blood T cell repertoires in COVID-19. The table came from immunoSEQ multiplex PCR; TCRdb's copy has only in-frame clones and leaves some out. Counted here are around 140,000 clones, around nine tenths occurring once; the ten biggest clones make up 1.5% to 2%. The J gene is TRBJ2-1, the V gene TRBV5-1; perhaps TRBD2 as D (7 bases). Sequenced material: peripheral blood. This clonotype was sampled from a human donor in a cohort sampled during active COVID-19. CDR3 amino acids: CASSLGGVTYNEQFF. CDR3 in DNA: TGCGCCAGCAGCTTAGGGGGGGTCACCTACAATGAGCAGTTCTTC.